This T cell receptor beta chain was identified in a study of T cell responses to AZD1222 COVID-19 vaccine. The data were produced by immunoSEQ multiplex PCR, yet TCRdb's version contains in-frame clones alone and is incomplete. Found here are about 120,000 clones, roughly 90% of them singletons; the top ten hold 8.4%. Study-level findings and limits: Per reports, nearly half of all spike-specific TCRs target regions that are unmutated in variants.

With regard to this clone: As yet, its antigen is unknown.

The CDR3 has 16 residues. V was trimmed by 2 bases and J by 2 bases, leaving 16 bases between them. CDR1 and CDR2 (germline): SGHNT, YYREEE (reference sequence). The receptor comes from an adult in good health. J is TRBJ1-1 and V is TRBV5-4; tentative D call: TRBD1 (5 bases). Sequenced material: peripheral blood, taken on day 0 of AZD1222 vaccination. The CDR3 region is CASSFAPGKGNTEAFF. Here the CDR3 DNA reads TGTGCCAGCAGCTTCGCTCCAGGGAAAGGTAACACTGAAGCTTTCTTT.